One sample yielded the 21 T cell receptor beta chains listed below, sequenced in a study of blood T cells in healthy people across ages. Using a J-beta primer mix together with a sample-barcoded 5' primer, a second PCR was run for roughly 7 to 11 cycles. TCRdb reprocessed the 5' RACE reads with MiXCR, giving one entry per CDR3 protein. Of hundreds of thousands of distinct CDR3 sequences listed, 44% are singletons. The sequenced sample consisted of blood. These receptors were collected from a man in his sixties in good health.

The V call is TRBV7-6, the J call TRBJ2-3; TRBD2 matches 14 bases. With 5 bases clipped from V and 2 bases from J, the junction kept 6 bases outside the gene matches. This CDR3 comprises 17 residues. Germline lookup yields CDR1 SGHVS and CDR2 FNYEAQ. CDR3 nucleotide sequence: TGTGCCAGCAGCCCGGGACTAGCGGGGGCTATCACAGATACGCAGTATTTT. Its translation is CASSPGLAGAITDTQYF.

In this sample, this clonotype turned up a few times. The chain has TRBV7-6 and TRBJ2-5; D may be TRBD1 or TRBD2 (6 bases each). This CDR3 has 16 residues. Germline assignment: CDR1 SGHVS and CDR2 FNYEAQ. V was shortened by 5 bases and J by 4 bases, with 20 bases between the two germline ends. The CDR3 loop is CASSPRGPMGGETQYF. Here the CDR3 DNA reads TGTGCCAGCAGCCCCAGGGGACCGATGGGAGGAGAGACCCAGTACTTC.

This clonotype was detected a few times. The chain joins TRBV9 to TRBJ1-1; TRBD1 matches at 9 bases. This CDR3 region has 15 residues. V lost 1 base and J lost 6; bases outside the gene matches: 7. The germline CDR1 and CDR2 sequences are SGDLS and YYNGEE. CDR3 sequence: CASSVTPQGAAEAFF. The CDR3 DNA sequence: TGTGCCAGCAGCGTAACCCCACAGGGGGCCGCTGAAGCTTTCTTT.

The sample holds a few counts of this clonotype. This chain connects TRBV29-1 to TRBJ1-1, with a possible D match to TRBD1 (5 bases). Trimming stripped 4 bases from V and 3 bases from J, with 15 bases between. The CDR3 has 14 amino acids. Germline lookup yields CDR1 SQVTM and CDR2 ANQGSEA. This CDR3 is CSVAPRGRDTEAFF. The CDR3 DNA reads as TGCAGCGTTGCCCCCCGGGGCCGTGACACTGAAGCTTTCTTT.

CDR3 residues: CASSFLAGLDVRYF. CDR3 DNA: TGTGCCAGCAGTTTTTTAGCGGGGCTCGATGTGCGGTACTTC. The chain has TRBV12-3 or TRBV12-4 and TRBJ2-5, with TRBD2 matching 8 bases. With 3 bases clipped from V and 13 bases from J, the junction kept 13 bases outside the gene matches. CDR3 length: 14 amino acids.

This clonotype was recorded once. This chain connects TRBV4-2 to TRBJ1-2; TRBD1 aligns across 7 bases. The J segment lost 4 bases and the V segment lost 3 bases, leaving 2 bases of the junction unmatched. The CDR3 is made up of 13 amino acids. Germline V CDR1 and CDR2: LGHNA, YNFKEQ. The CDR3 here is CASSHRDSYGYTF. In DNA form, the CDR3 reads TGTGCCAGCAGCCACCGGGACAGCTATGGCTACACCTTC.

In its sample, this clonotype was seen many times. This chain uses TRBV7-9 with TRBJ2-1, with D unclear. Germline CDR1 reads SEHNR; CDR2 reads FQNEAQ (reference sequence). Trimming removed 1 base at V and 1 base at J, with 5 bases between. The CDR3 spans 14 residues. Here the CDR3 DNA reads TGTGCCAGCAGCTTAGAGGGATCCTACAATGAGCAGTTCTTC. Translation gives CASSLEGSYNEQFF.

This clonotype came up once. This sequence joins TRBV6-6 and TRBJ2-7; 10 positions match TRBD1. The V segment lost 8 bases and the J segment 1 base; nucleotides outside the gene matches: 5. This CDR3 is built from 14 residues. Germline lookup yields CDR1 MNHNY and CDR2 SVGAGI (reference sequence). The CDR3 region has the DNA TGTGCCAGCGCGCCGGGACAGGGGTCCTACGAGCAGTACTTC. This sequence encodes CASAPGQGSYEQYF.

This clonotype was observed a few times. The chain employs TRBV7-2 and TRBJ1-2; 8 bases are shared with TRBD1. This CDR3 has 15 amino acids. Looked up from germline, CDR1 is SGHTA and CDR2 is FQGNSA. J lost 4 bases, V lost 4 bases, and 8 bases had no gene match. For the CDR3, the DNA is TGTGCCAGCAGCTCCCGGACAGGGCAGGGCTATGGCTACACCTTC. Translating it yields CASSSRTGQGYGYTF. Full variable domain (missing parts from reference TRBV7-2 and TRBJ1-2): GAGVSQSPSNKVTEKGKDVELRCDPISGHTALYWYRQSLGQGLEFLIYFQGNSAPDKSGLPSDRFSAERTGGSVSTLTIQRTQQEDSAVYLCASSSRTGQGYGYTFGSGTRLTVV.

Details on this clonotype: This may be a read error: a much more frequent sequence differs by one nucleotide. V usage is TRBV12-3 or TRBV12-4 and J usage is TRBJ1-2; D gene ambiguous. This CDR3 spans 11 amino acids. In DNA form, the CDR3 reads TGTACCAGCAGTTATGGGGATGGCTACACCTTC. It translates to CTSSYGDGYTF.

The V call is TRBV3-1, the J call TRBJ1-2; D remains unclear. CDR3 length: 14 residues. V lost 2 bases to trimming and J lost 1 base, with 8 bases between them. Germline values: CDR1 LGHDT, CDR2 YNNKEL (reference sequence). Here the CDR3 DNA reads TGTGCCAGCAGCCAATCGGACTTTAACTATGGCTACACCTTC. It yields the protein CASSQSDFNYGYTF.

Details on this clonotype: The junction differs from germline at one of its ends, possibly a read error. The chain uses TRBV12-3 or TRBV12-4 and TRBJ2-5; maybe TRBD2 (6 bases). The CDR3 spans 17 residues. CDR3: CASSLDHGRPGQETQYF. The CDR3 DNA is TGTGCCAGCAGCTTAGATCATGGGAGGCCGGGGCAAGAGACCCAGTACTTC.

The rearrangement uses TRBV10-3 and TRBJ2-5; 8 bases are a match to TRBD2. The CDR3 contains 16 residues. CDR1 and CDR2 (germline): ENHRY, SYGVKD. The V segment lost 4 bases and the J segment 0 bases; nucleotides outside the gene matches: 7. Here the CDR3 DNA reads TGTGCCATCAGTGGGGGTAGCGGGATGTACCAAGAGACCCAGTACTTC. Encoded protein: CAISGGSGMYQETQYF.

This chain uses TRBV5-1 with TRBJ1-4, with D maybe TRBD1 (5 bases). The V end was cut by 4 bases, the J end by 6 bases, with 19 bases between. Looked up from germline, CDR1 is SGHRS and CDR2 is YFSETQ. This CDR3 has 16 amino acids. The CDR3 region has the DNA TGCGCCAGCAGCATGGAATTGGTGGGGCAGGATGAAAAACTGTTTTTT. This sequence encodes CASSMELVGQDEKLFF.

V is TRBV7-9 and J is TRBJ2-5, with D maybe TRBD2 (5 bases). Germline-derived CDR1 and CDR2 are SEHNR and FQNEAQ (reference sequence). V lost 2 bases and J 3 bases, leaving 16 bases between the germline ends. This CDR3 has 16 residues. CDR3 coding DNA: TGTGCCAGCAGCTTATTTCTTTCGGGAACCAAAGAGACCCAGTACTTC. It translates to CASSLFLSGTKETQYF. The variable domain in full, with the rest retrieved from reference TRBV7-9 and TRBJ2-5, is DTGVSQNPRHKITKRGQNVTFRCDPISEHNRLYWYRQTLGQGPEFLTYFQNEAQLEKSRLLSDRFSAERPKGSFSTLEIQRTEQGDSAMYLCASSLFLSGTKETQYFGPGTRLLVL.

J is TRBJ1-2 and V is TRBV20-1, with TRBD1 as a possible D gene (5 bases). V was pared by 6 bases and J by 8 bases, with 13 bases between. CDR1 DFQATT and CDR2 SNEGSKA come from the germline V gene (reference sequence). This CDR3 contains 11 residues. The CDR3 here is CSAAGQEGYTF. The CDR3 DNA is TGCAGTGCGGCGGGGCAGGAGGGCTACACCTTC.

The chain links TRBV2 to TRBJ1-2, with unresolved D. Germline values: CDR1 SNHLY, CDR2 FYNNEI. V lost 4 bases to trimming and J lost 3 bases, with 6 bases between them. CDR3 size: 12 residues. The CDR3 protein is CASSVRHYGYTF. The CDR3 coding sequence is TGTGCCAGCAGTGTACGGCACTATGGCTACACCTTC.

The rearrangement joins TRBV28 to TRBJ2-5; perhaps TRBD2 as D (6 bases). The V and J ends lost 2 bases and 2 bases respectively, with 15 bases between them. This CDR3 spans 16 amino acids. The V gene's germline CDR1 is MDHEN and CDR2 SYDVKM. CDR3 in amino acids: CASSLGRDAPQETQYF. CDR3 nucleotides: TGTGCCAGCAGTTTAGGGCGGGATGCGCCACAAGAGACCCAGTACTTC.

The chain has TRBV5-1 and TRBJ2-1, with 9 bases matching TRBD2. The J call is in doubt because the DNA end fits TRBJ2-7 better. CDR1 and CDR2 (germline): SGHRS, YFSETQ. CDR3 length equals 16 residues. In DNA, the CDR3 is TGCGCCAGCAGCTCCCCCGGGGCGGGGGGGCACAATGAGCAGTACTTC. Its protein product is CASSSPGAGGHNEQYF.

Comments on this clonotype: A much larger clonotype is one base distant, so this may be a read error. The chain links TRBV10-3 to TRBJ2-7; TRBD1 might be the D (5 bases). The ends were cut back, 8 bases at V and 0 bases at J, with 14 bases in the middle. This CDR3 region has 14 residues. CDR1 is ENHRY and CDR2 is SYGVKD in the germline V gene. In DNA form, the CDR3 reads TGTGCCATCGGGGTTGACAGCAACTCCTACGAGCAGTACTTC. It encodes CAIGVDSNSYEQYF.

This clonotype came up many times. The chain joins TRBV29-1 to TRBJ2-1; no definite D call. The CDR3 is made up of 13 amino acids. V was pared by 0 bases and J by 5 bases, with 8 bases between. Germline values: CDR1 SQVTM, CDR2 ANQGSEA. The CDR3 DNA follows: TGCAGCGTTGAAGATGCGCCCAACAATGAGCAGTTCTTC. Its translation: CSVEDAPNNEQFF.